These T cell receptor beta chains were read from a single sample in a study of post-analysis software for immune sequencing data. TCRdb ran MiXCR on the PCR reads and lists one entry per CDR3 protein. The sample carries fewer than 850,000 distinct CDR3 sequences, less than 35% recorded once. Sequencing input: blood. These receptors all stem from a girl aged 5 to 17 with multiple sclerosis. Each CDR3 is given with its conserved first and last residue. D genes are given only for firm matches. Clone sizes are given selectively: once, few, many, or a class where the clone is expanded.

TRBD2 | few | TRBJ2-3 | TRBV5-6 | CASSWPGRQPSTDTQYF | TGTGCCAGCAGCTGGCCCGGGAGGCAGCCTAGCACAGATACGCAGTATTTT
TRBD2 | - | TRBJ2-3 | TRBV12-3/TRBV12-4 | CASSFYPRGGPDGGADTQYF | TGTGCCAGCAGTTTCTATCCGCGGGGGGGACCGGATGGGGGCGCAGATACGCAGTATTTT
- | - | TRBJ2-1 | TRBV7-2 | CASSLALGTEFF | TGTGCCAGCAGCTTAGCGCTCGGGACGGAGTTCTTC
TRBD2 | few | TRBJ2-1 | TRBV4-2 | CASSQTSGGRSYNEQFF | TGTGCCAGCAGCCAAACTAGCGGGGGGCGCTCCTACAATGAGCAGTTCTTC
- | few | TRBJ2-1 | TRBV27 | CASRVGDLSSYNEQFF | TGTGCCAGCAGGGTGGGGGACCTCAGCTCCTACAATGAGCAGTTCTTC
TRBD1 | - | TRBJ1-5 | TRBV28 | CASSLLVDRGSNQPQHF | TGTGCCAGCAGTCTATTGGTAGACAGGGGTAGCAATCAGCCCCAGCATTTT
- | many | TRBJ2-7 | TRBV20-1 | CSAEGPSGEQYF | TGCAGTGCTGAGGGACCCTCGGGCGAGCAGTACTTC
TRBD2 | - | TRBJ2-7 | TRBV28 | CASSLLAGDSYYEQYF | TGTGCCAGCAGTCTTCTAGCGGGAGACTCCTACTACGAGCAGTACTTC
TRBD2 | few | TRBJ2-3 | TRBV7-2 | CASSLGVSGGTDTQYF | TGTGCCAGCAGCTTAGGGGTCAGCGGGGGCACAGATACGCAGTATTTT
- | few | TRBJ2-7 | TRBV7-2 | CASSLRVGQSSYEQYF | TGTGCCAGCAGCTTACGGGTAGGACAAAGCTCCTACGAGCAGTACTTC
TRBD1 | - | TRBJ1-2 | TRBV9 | CASSVDDDRGDGYTF | TGTGCCAGCAGCGTGGATGACGACAGGGGGGACGGCTACACCTTC
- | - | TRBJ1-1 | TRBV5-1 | CASRRGSNTEAFF | TGCGCCAGCAGAAGAGGATCGAACACTGAAGCTTTCTTT
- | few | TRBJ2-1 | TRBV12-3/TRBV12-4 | CASSAGTSNEQFF | TGTGCCAGCAGCGCGGGGACCTCCAATGAGCAGTTCTTC
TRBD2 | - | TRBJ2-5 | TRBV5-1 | CASSPGGTSEETQYF | TGCGCCAGCAGCCCGGGAGGGACTAGCGAAGAGACCCAGTACTTC
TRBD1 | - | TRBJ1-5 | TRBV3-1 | CASSHGDRGLQPQHF | TGTGCCAGCAGCCATGGGGACAGGGGGCTTCAGCCCCAGCATTTT
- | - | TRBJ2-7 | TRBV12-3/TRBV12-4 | CASRRDDWYEQYF | TGTGCCAGCAGGCGGGACGACTGGTACGAGCAGTACTTC
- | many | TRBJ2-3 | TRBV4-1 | CASRPDTDTQYF | TGCGCCAGCAGACCGGACACAGATACGCAGTATTTT
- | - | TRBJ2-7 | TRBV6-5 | CASSRPAPGTVPYEQYF | TGTGCCAGCAGCCGCCCTGCCCCCGGGACGGTGCCCTACGAGCAGTACTTC
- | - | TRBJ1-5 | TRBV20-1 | CSATEQASNQPQHF | TGCAGTGCTACTGAACAGGCTAGCAATCAGCCCCAGCATTTT
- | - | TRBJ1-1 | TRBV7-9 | CASSLAKDFMNTEAFF | TGTGCCAGCAGCTTAGCGAAGGATTTTATGAACACTGAAGCTTTCTTT
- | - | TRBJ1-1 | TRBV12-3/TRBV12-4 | CASSPRSQKNTEAFF | TGTGCCAGCAGTCCCCGGTCCCAGAAGAACACTGAAGCTTTCTTT
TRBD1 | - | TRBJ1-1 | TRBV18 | CASSPNQDRGTEAFF | TGTGCCAGCTCACCAAACCAGGACAGGGGCACTGAAGCTTTCTTT
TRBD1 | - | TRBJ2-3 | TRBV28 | CASRTGGEFRTDTQYF | TGTGCCAGCAGAACAGGGGGCGAGTTTCGCACAGATACGCAGTATTTT
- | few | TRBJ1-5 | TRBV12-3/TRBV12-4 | CASSSPTGTAYSNQPQHF | TGTGCCAGCAGTTCCCCCACCGGGACTGCGTATAGCAATCAGCCCCAGCATTTT
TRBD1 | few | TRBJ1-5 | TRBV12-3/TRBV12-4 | CASSFGTGGGQPQHF | TGTGCCAGCAGTTTCGGGACAGGGGGGGGTCAGCCCCAGCATTTT
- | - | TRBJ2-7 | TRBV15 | CATSRDPWGEQYF | TGTGCCACCAGCAGAGATCCTTGGGGGGAGCAGTACTTC
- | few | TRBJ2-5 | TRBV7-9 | CASSFAGTQETQYF | TGTGCCAGCAGCTTTGCCGGGACGCAAGAGACCCAGTACTTC
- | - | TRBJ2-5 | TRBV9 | CASSDHLRETQYF | TGTGCCAGCAGCGACCACCTCCGGGAGACCCAGTACTTC
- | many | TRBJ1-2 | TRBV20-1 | CSAAREEGYGYTF | TGCAGTGCGGCGCGGGAGGAGGGCTATGGCTACACCTTC
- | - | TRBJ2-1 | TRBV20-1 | CSAPPQGIFYNEQFF | TGCAGTGCTCCGCCGCAGGGGATTTTTTACAATGAGCAGTTCTTC
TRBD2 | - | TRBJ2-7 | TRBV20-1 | CSASRGDSGVLYEQYF | TGCAGTGCTTCCCGAGGGGATAGCGGGGTCCTCTACGAGCAGTACTTC
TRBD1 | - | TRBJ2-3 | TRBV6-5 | CASGDRGSRDTQYF | TGTGCCAGCGGTGACAGGGGGTCGAGGGATACGCAGTATTTT
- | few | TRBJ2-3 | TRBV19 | CASIGGLRAGWGTDTQYF | TGTGCCAGTATCGGGGGGCTCCGAGCCGGATGGGGCACAGATACGCAGTATTTT
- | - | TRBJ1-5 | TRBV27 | CASSPRGLGNQPQHF | TGTGCCAGCAGTCCGCGGGGTTTGGGCAATCAGCCCCAGCATTTT
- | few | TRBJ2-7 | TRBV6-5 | CASRPGPYYEQYF | TGTGCCAGCAGGCCGGGACCGTACTACGAGCAGTACTTC
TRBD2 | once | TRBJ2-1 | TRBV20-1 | CSASAGTSLYSEQFF | TGCAGTGCGTCCGCCGGGACTAGCCTTTACAGTGAGCAGTTCTTC
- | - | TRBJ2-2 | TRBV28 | CASSLSSTGNTGELFF | TGTGCCAGCAGTTTATCTTCTACGGGAAACACCGGGGAGCTGTTTTTT
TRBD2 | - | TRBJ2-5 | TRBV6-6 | CASGWGGGGTQYF | TGTGCCAGCGGATGGGGGGGAGGCGGGACCCAGTACTTC
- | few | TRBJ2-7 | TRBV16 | CASSQFSGHEQYF | TGTGCCAGCAGCCAATTTTCCGGGCACGAGCAGTACTTC
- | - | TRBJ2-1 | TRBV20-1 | CSARGAGTGSYNEQFF | TGCAGTGCTCGAGGAGCCGGGACTGGTTCCTACAATGAGCAGTTCTTC
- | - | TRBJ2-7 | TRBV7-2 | CASSPRDTHTYEQYF | TGTGCCAGCAGCCCCCGGGACACACATACCTACGAGCAGTACTTC
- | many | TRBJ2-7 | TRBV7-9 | CASSLGDYEQYF | TGTGCCAGCAGCTTAGGGGATTACGAGCAGTACTTC
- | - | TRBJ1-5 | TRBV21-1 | CASSLIDRVGQPQHF | TGTGCCAGCAGCCTCATCGACAGGGTAGGCCAGCCCCAGCATTTT
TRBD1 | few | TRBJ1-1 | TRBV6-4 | CASSDGWAGGRTEAFF | TGTGCCAGCAGTGACGGGTGGGCAGGGGGCAGGACTGAAGCTTTCTTT
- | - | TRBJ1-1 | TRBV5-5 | CASSLVRQAEAFF | TGTGCCAGCAGCTTGGTGCGGCAGGCTGAAGCTTTCTTT
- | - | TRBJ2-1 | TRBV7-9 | CASSPVRTGYNEQFF | TGTGCCAGCAGCCCAGTTCGCACGGGCTACAATGAGCAGTTCTTC
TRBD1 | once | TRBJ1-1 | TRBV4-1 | CASSQGHSPGQGSTEAFF | TGCGCCAGCAGCCAGGGTCATTCACCGGGACAGGGGAGCACTGAAGCTTTCTTT
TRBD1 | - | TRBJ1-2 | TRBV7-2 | CASSLLDRGRDGYTF | TGTGCCAGCAGCTTATTAGACAGGGGGCGCGATGGCTACACCTTC
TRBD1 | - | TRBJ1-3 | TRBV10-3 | CAISPTRAGQNGNTIYF | TGTGCCATCAGTCCAACTAGGGCGGGACAGAACGGAAACACCATATATTTT
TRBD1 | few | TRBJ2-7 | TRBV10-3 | CAISESGQVSEQYF | TGTGCCATCAGTGAGTCGGGACAGGTTAGCGAGCAGTACTTC
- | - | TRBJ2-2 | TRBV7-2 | CASSLRLGSTGELFF | TGTGCCAGCAGCTTACGCCTAGGGTCCACCGGGGAGCTGTTTTTT
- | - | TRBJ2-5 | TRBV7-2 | CASSYPGRGQETQYF | TGTGCCAGCAGCTATCCCGGGCGGGGACAAGAGACCCAGTACTTC
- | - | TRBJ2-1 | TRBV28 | CASSGYTGSPIGEQFF | TGTGCCAGCAGTGGATACACAGGGAGCCCGATCGGTGAGCAGTTCTTC
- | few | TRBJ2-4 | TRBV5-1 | CASSSPPGAHQNIQYF | TGCGCCAGCAGCTCCCCCCCGGGGGCGCACCAAAACATTCAGTACTTC
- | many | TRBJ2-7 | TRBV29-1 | CSVRAGTHSYEQYF | TGCAGCGTGAGGGCGGGGACACACTCCTACGAGCAGTACTTC
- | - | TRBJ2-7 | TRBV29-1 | CSVLGSYEQYF | TGCAGCGTTCTGGGGTCCTACGAGCAGTACTTC
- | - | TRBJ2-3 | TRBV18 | CASSPGSGDTQYF | TGTGCCAGCTCACCAGGCTCGGGAGATACGCAGTATTTT
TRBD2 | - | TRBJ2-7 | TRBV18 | CASSPPTSGYYEQYF | TGTGCCAGCTCACCACCGACTAGCGGATACTACGAGCAGTACTTC
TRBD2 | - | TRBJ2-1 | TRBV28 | CASSYHAALSGSDEQFF | TGTGCCAGCAGTTATCACGCGGCACTGAGCGGGAGCGATGAGCAGTTCTTC
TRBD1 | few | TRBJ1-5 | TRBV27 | CASSPAGQGRQPQHF | TGTGCCAGCAGTCCCGCGGGACAGGGTCGGCAGCCCCAGCATTTT